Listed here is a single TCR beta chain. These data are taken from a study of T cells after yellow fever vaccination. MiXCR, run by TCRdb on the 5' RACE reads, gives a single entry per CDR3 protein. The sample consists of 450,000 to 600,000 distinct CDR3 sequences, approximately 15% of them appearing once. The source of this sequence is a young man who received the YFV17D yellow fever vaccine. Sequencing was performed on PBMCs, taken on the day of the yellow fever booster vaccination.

The CDR3 DNA follows: TGTGCCAGCAGTGAAATGTGGACAGGGGAAGCTTTCTTT. It yields the protein CASSEMWTGEAFF. V and J are TRBV6-1 and TRBJ1-1; the match to TRBD1 covers 8 bases. Germline V gene sequence: CDR1 MNHNS, CDR2 SASEGT. J gave up 8 bases and V 2 bases, and 4 bases lay outside the gene matches. The CDR3 is made up of 13 amino acids.